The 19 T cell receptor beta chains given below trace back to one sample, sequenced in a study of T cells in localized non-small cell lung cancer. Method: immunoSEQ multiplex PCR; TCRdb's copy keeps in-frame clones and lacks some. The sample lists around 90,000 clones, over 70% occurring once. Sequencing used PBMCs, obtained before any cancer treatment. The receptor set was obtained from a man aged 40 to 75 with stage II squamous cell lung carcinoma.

The DNA for the CDR3 is TGTGCCAGCAGAGCTACATGGAACACTGAAGCTTTCTTT. Translation gives CASRATWNTEAFF. This rearrangement joins TRBV6-4 to TRBJ1-1; D is uncertain. Germline V CDR1 and CDR2: MRHNA, SNTAGT. Trimming shortened V by 6 bases and J by 1 base, and 9 bases separated the two germline ends. The CDR3 consists of 13 residues.

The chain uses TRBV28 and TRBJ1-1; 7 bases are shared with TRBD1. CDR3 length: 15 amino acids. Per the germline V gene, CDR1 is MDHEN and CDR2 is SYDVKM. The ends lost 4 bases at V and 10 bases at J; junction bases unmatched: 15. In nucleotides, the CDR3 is TGTGCCAGCAGTTCCCCCGGACAGGTCAAAAGGGGAGCTTTCTTT. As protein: CASSSPGQVKRGAFF.

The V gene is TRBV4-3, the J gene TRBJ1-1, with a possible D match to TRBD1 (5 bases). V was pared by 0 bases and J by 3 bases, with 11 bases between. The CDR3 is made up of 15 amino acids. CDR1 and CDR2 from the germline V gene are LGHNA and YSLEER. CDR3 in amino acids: CASSQDPGGDTEAFF. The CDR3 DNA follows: TGCGCCAGCAGCCAAGACCCGGGGGGAGACACTGAAGCTTTCTTT.

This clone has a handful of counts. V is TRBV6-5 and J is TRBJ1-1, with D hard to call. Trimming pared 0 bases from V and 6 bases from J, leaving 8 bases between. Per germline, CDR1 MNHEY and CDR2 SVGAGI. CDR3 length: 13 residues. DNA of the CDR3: TGTGCCAGCAGTTACTCGACTGGGGCTGAAGCTTTCTTT. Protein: CASSYSTGAEAFF.

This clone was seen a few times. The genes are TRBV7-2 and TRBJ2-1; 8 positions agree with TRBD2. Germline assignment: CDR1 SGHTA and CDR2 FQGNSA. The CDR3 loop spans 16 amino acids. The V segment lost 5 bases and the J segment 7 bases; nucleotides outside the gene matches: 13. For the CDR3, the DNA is TGTGCCAGCAGCGACCAGGCGATAGCGGGAAGGAATGAGCAGTTCTTC. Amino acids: CASSDQAIAGRNEQFF.

This CDR3 reads CASSLGGTYEQYF. The CDR3 DNA is TGCGCCAGCAGCTTGGGGGGGACCTACGAGCAGTACTTC. The V gene is TRBV5-1, the J gene TRBJ2-7; D assignment may be TRBD1 or TRBD2 (5 bases each). The CDR3 loop spans 13 amino acids. V gave up 0 bases and J gave up 2 bases, with 6 bases separating them. Germline V gene lookup returns CDR1 SGHRS and CDR2 YFSETQ.

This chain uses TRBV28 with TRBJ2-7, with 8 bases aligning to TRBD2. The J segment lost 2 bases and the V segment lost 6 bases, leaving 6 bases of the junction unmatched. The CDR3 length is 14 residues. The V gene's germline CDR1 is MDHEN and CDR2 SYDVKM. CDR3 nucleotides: TGTGCCAGCAGCCCGCGGGAGGTCGCCTACGAGCAGTACTTC. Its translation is CASSPREVAYEQYF.

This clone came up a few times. DNA of the CDR3: TGTGCCTGGTGCCCGCAGGGAAACACCATATATTTT. The encoded protein is CAWCPQGNTIYF. V is TRBV30 and J is TRBJ1-3; D unresolved. The germline gives CDR1 GTSNPN, CDR2 SVGIG (reference sequence). The CDR3 runs 12 residues. The germline V and J ends were trimmed by 5 bases and 4 bases, with 9 bases remaining between them.

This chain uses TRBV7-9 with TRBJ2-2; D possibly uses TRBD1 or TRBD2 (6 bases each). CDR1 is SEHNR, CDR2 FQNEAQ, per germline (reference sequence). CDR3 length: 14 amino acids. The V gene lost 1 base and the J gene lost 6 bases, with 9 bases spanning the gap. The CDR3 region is CASSLDRGPGELFF. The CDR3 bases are TGTGCCAGCAGCTTAGATCGGGGGCCCGGGGAGCTGTTTTTT.

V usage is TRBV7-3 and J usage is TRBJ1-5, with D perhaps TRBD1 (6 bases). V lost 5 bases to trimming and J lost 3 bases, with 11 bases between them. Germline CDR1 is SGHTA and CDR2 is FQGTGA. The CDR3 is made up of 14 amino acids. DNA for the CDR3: TGTGCCAGCAGCGAAACAGGGCCCAATCAGCCCCAGCATTTT. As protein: CASSETGPNQPQHF.

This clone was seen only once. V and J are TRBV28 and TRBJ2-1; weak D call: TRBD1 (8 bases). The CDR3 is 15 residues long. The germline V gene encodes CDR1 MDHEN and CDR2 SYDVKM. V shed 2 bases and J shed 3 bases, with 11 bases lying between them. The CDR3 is CASSLNRGGYNEQFF. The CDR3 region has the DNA TGTGCCAGCAGTTTAAACAGGGGGGGCTACAATGAGCAGTTCTTC.

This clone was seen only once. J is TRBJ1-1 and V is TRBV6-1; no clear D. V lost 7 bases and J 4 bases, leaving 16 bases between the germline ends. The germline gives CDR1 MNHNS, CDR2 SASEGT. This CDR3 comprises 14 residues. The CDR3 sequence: CASNPTRSGTEAFF. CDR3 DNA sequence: TGTGCCAGCAATCCGACAAGGTCGGGCACTGAAGCTTTCTTT.

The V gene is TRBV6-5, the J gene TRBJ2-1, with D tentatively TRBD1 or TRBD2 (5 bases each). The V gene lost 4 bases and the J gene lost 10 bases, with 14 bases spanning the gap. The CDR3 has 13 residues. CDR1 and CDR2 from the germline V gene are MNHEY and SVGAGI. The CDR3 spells CASSWDPYGEQFF. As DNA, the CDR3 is TGTGCCAGCAGTTGGGACCCGTATGGCGAGCAGTTCTTC.

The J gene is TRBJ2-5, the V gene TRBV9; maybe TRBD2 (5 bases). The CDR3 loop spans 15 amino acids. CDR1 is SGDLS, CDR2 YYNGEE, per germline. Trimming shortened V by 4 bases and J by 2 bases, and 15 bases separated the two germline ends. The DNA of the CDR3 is TGTGCCAGCAGCCCTTCTCCAAGCGGTCAAGAGACCCAGTACTTC. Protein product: CASSPSPSGQETQYF.

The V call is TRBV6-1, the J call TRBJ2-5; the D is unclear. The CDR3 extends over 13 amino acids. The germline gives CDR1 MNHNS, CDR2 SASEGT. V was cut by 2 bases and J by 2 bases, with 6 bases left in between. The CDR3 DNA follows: TGTGCCAGCAGTGAATTTATACAAGAGACCCAGTACTTC. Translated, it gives CASSEFIQETQYF.

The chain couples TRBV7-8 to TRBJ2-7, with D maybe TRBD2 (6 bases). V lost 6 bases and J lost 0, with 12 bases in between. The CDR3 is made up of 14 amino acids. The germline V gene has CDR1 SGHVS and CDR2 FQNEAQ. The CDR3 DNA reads TGTGCCAGCAGATTGACTAGAAGCTCCTACGAGCAGTACTTC. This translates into CASRLTRSSYEQYF.

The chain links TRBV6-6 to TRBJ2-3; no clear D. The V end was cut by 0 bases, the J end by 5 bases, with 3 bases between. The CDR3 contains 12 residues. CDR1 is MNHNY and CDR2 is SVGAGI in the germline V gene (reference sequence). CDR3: CASSYSEDTQYF. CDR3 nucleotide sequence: TGTGCCAGCAGTTACTCGGAAGATACGCAGTATTTT.

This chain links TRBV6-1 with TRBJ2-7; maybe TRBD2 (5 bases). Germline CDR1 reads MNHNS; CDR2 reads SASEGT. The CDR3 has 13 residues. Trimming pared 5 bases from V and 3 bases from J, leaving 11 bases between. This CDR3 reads CASSNRENYEQYF. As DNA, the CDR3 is TGTGCCAGCAGTAACCGGGAAAACTACGAGCAGTACTTC.

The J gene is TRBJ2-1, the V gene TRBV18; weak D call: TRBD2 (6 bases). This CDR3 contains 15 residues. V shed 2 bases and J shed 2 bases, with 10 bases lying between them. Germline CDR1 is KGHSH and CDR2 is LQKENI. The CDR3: CASSPIPGAYNEQFF. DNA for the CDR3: TGTGCCAGCTCACCAATCCCGGGAGCCTACAATGAGCAGTTCTTC. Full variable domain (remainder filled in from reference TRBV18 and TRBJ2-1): NAGVMQNPRHLVRRRGQEARLRCSPMKGHSHVYWYRQLPEEGLKFMVYLQKENIIDESGMPKERFSAEFPKEGPSILRIQQVVRGDSAAYFCASSPIPGAYNEQFFGPGTRLTVL.